Listed below are T cell receptor beta chains from one sample, sequenced in a study of T-cell reconstitution after alpha-beta-depleted transplantation in children. TCRdb reprocessed the PCR reads with MiXCR, giving one entry per CDR3 protein. The repertoire has about 500,000 distinct CDR3 sequences, around a third of them found once; the top ten carry about 2.3%. The sample here was PBMCs from the stem cell graft donor, taken from the stem cell graft. The receptors shown here come from a human donor who donated a stem cell graft to a child with aplastic anemia. CDR3s include the opening cysteine and the closing phenylalanine or tryptophan. D genes are given only for firm matches. Some rows have no size entry. The others give once, few or many, or a class for an expanded clone.

clone_size | d_call | j_call | v_call | cdr3_nt | cdr3_aa
- | TRBD1 | TRBJ2-5 | TRBV4-3 | TGCGCCAGCAGCCAAGATAGAGGACAGGGTTCGGAGACCCAGTACTTC | CASSQDRGQGSETQYF
few | TRBD1 | TRBJ2-7 | TRBV12-3/TRBV12-4 | TGTGCCAGCAACCCCTCAGGACAGGGGATAAACGAGCAGTACTTC | CASNPSGQGINEQYF
few | TRBD1 | TRBJ1-5 | TRBV6-5 | TGTGCCAGCAGTTACGCCGAGGGACAGGGTGGGATCAGGGGCCATCAGCCCCAGCATTTT | CASSYAEGQGGIRGHQPQHF
- | - | TRBJ2-1 | TRBV7-6 | TGTGCCAGCAGCTTAGGAATCCCTTTCCCTGAGCAGTTCTTC | CASSLGIPFPEQFF
- | - | TRBJ2-2 | TRBV11-3 | TGTGCCAGCAGCTTTTTGTTCACCGGGGAGCTGTTTTTT | CASSFLFTGELFF
once | - | TRBJ2-3 | TRBV19 | TGTGCCAGTAGCATTCCGGAGGGGGCCACAGATACGCAGTATTTT | CASSIPEGATDTQYF
few | - | TRBJ1-6 | TRBV6-1 | TGTGCCAGCGGTGCAGACATTGGGCCCTATAATTCACCCCTCCACTTT | CASGADIGPYNSPLHF
- | - | TRBJ1-1 | TRBV12-3/TRBV12-4 | TGTGCCAGCACTCATTCCCAGGGTCCCACTGAAGCTTTCTTT | CASTHSQGPTEAFF
- | - | TRBJ2-1 | TRBV21-1 | TGTGCCAGCAGCAAACTAGTGCCCCTCTGGAATGAGCAGTTCTTC | CASSKLVPLWNEQFF
- | - | TRBJ2-7 | TRBV4-3 | TGCGCCAGCAGCCAAGATGTTAGTTTCTACGAGCAGTACTTC | CASSQDVSFYEQYF
few | - | TRBJ2-2 | TRBV29-1 | TGCAGCGCTAAAAAGGATACCGGGGAGCTGTTTTTT | CSAKKDTGELFF
- | TRBD1 | TRBJ1-2 | TRBV2 | TGTGCCAGCAGTGAAGGGGGGACAGCCAGAATCTATGGCTACACCTTC | CASSEGGTARIYGYTF
few | - | TRBJ1-1 | TRBV20-1 | TGCAGTGCTAGGGATGGCGGGCATAGAACTGAAGCTTTCTTT | CSARDGGHRTEAFF
- | TRBD1 | TRBJ1-5 | TRBV20-1 | TGCAGTGCTAGAAAGGGCGGGACAGCAAGCAATCAGCCCCAGCATTTT | CSARKGGTASNQPQHF
few | - | TRBJ2-2 | TRBV12-3/TRBV12-4 | TGTGCCAGCAGTTCCAACAGGGATGGGAGCGGGGAGCTGTTTTTT | CASSSNRDGSGELFF
- | - | TRBJ2-2 | TRBV5-6 | TGTGCCAGCAGCACCTGGGCCGGGGAGCTGTTTTTT | CASSTWAGELFF
- | TRBD1 | TRBJ1-5 | TRBV7-8 | TGTGCCAGCAGCCCCGACAGGGTAAACAATCAGCCCCAGCATTTT | CASSPDRVNNQPQHF